This paragraph covers one T cell receptor beta chain sequence. The data originate from a study of blood T cell repertoires in COVID-19. On the study more broadly: The origin of the acute and convalescent COVID-19 samples was the United States, Italy and Spain.

Clones were sequenced by immunoSEQ multiplex PCR, and TCRdb holds only the in-frame ones, with some missing. The sample carries about 170,000 clones, under 85% recorded once. Looked up from germline, CDR1 is SGHRS and CDR2 is YFSETQ. V dropped 3 bases and J dropped 10 bases, with 20 bases sitting between them. The CDR3 is 14 residues long. Which cohort a participant joined came from the clinical history participants gave. Donors in Cohort 3 counted as recovered after two negative PCRs, clearance, or symptom resolution. This chain links TRBV5-1 with TRBJ2-7, with D perhaps matching TRBD1 (9 bases). This clonotype was sampled from a man aged 50-59 years who had recovered from COVID-19. Input material: PBMCs or T cells enriched from blood (not recorded which). CDR3 residues: CASSSGGDRERQYF. The DNA for the CDR3 is TGCGCCAGCAGCTCGGGAGGGGACAGGGAAAGACAGTACTTC.